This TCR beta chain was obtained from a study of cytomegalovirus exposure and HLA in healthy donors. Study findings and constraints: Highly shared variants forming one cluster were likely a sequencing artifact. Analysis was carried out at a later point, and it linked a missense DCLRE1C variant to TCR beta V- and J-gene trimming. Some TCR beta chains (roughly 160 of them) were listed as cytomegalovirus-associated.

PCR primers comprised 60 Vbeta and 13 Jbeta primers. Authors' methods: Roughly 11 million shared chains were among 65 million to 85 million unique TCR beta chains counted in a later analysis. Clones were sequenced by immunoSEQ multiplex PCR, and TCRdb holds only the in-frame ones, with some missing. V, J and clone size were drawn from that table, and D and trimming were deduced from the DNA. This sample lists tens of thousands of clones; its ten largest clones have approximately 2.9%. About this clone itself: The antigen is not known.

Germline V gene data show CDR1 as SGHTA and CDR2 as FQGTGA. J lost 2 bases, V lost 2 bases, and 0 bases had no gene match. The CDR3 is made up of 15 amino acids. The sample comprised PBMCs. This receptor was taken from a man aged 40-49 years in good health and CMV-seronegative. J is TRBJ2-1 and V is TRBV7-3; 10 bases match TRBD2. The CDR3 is CASSLGLAAYNEQFF. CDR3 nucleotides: TGTGCCAGCAGCTTAGGACTAGCGGCCTACAATGAGCAGTTCTTC.